The present TCR beta chain was sequenced within a study of T cells in Graves' hyperthyroidism and ophthalmopathy. About the research overall: The authors collected peripheral blood at initial diagnosis, before any treatment. Notes on the study in general: Blood held most thyroid clonotypes expanded above 0.001 frequency.

What was amplified from RNA transcripts were TCR beta CDR3 regions. When the TCR CDR3 underwent first-round RT-PCR, the HTBI primer set was used. TCRdb called the multiplex PCR reads again in MiXCR, with one record for every CDR3 protein. This sample yields fewer than 450,000 distinct CDR3 sequences, of which 11% to 15% are seen a single time; under 30% belongs to the top ten. J was trimmed by 8 bases and V by 10 bases; bases with no gene match: 11. This CDR3 region has 13 residues. Germline V gene lookup returns CDR1 KGHDR and CDR2 SFDVKD. Orbital computed tomography, thyroid ultrasound, serum thyroxine and TRAb, and clinical symptoms together informed the diagnoses. The PBMCs had their origin in approximately 10 ml of fresh peripheral blood. This clonotype was recorded many times. The antigen remains undetermined.

Sequenced sample: blood. The clonotype was recovered from a man aged 50-60 years with Graves' ophthalmopathy. J is TRBJ2-3 and V is TRBV24-1; TRBD1 agrees at 7 bases. CDR3 protein: CATGQSEWGTQYF. The CDR3 DNA follows: TGTGCCACGGGACAGAGCGAATGGGGTACGCAGTATTTT.